A selection of T cell receptor beta chains follows, all from one sample in a study of cytomegalovirus exposure and HLA in healthy donors. The method was immunoSEQ multiplex PCR; TCRdb's version includes in-frame clones alone and lacks a portion of them. The data contain 85,000 to 120,000 clones, roughly 77% of them singletons. The sequenced sample consisted of PBMCs. These receptors all come from a man between 40 and 49 years old in good health and CMV-seronegative. Each CDR3 is given with its conserved first and last residue. D genes are given only for firm matches. Only part of the rows carry a size: once, few, many, or a class if the clone is expanded.

v_call	j_call	d_call	clone_size	cdr3_nt	cdr3_aa
TRBV2	TRBJ2-3	NA	NA	TGTGCCAGCATGGGGGGGGCCGTAGATACGCAGTATTTT	CASMGGAVDTQYF
TRBV19	TRBJ1-1	NA	NA	TGTGCCAGTAGTACGCACAGGGCGTGGGGCACTGAAGCTTTCTTT	CASSTHRAWGTEAFF
TRBV2	TRBJ1-5	NA	few	TGTGCCAGCAGTGTTTTTAGGGGTGGCAATCAGCCCCAGCATTTT	CASSVFRGGNQPQHF
TRBV6-5	TRBJ1-1	TRBD1	once	TGTGCCAGCAGTCAGTACCGACAGGGCACTGAAGCTTTCTTT	CASSQYRQGTEAFF
TRBV4-1	TRBJ2-5	TRBD2	few	TGCGCCAGCAGCCAAGATCTAGCGGGGGGCTTACAAGAGACCCAGTACTTC	CASSQDLAGGLQETQYF
TRBV27	TRBJ2-2	NA	NA	TGTGCCAGCAGTCTCCGCTGGAGCGCGAACACCGGGGAGCTGTTTTTT	CASSLRWSANTGELFF
TRBV20-1	TRBJ2-5	NA	NA	TGCAGTGCCTTAGAAGAGACCCAGTACTTC	CSALEETQYF
TRBV6-4	TRBJ1-4	NA	many	TGTGCCAGCAGTGATGGAGGGACTCGTGAAAAACTGTTTTTT	CASSDGGTREKLFF
TRBV7-2	TRBJ1-1	NA	NA	TGTGCCAGCAGCTTAGGCAGAAACACTGAAGCTTTCTTT	CASSLGRNTEAFF
TRBV18	TRBJ2-5	TRBD1	NA	TGTGCCAGCTCAAGACGACAGGGAATTCGGATCGATAAACTTCAAGAGACCCAGTACTTC	CASSRRQGIRIDKLQETQYF
TRBV7-7	TRBJ2-1	TRBD2	once	TGTGCCAGCAGCCCCCGGGGGGGCAATGAGCAGTTCTTC	CASSPRGGNEQFF
TRBV7-9	TRBJ1-2	NA	few	TGTGCCAGCAGCTTGGGGGCAGGGCGTAACTATGGCTACACCTTC	CASSLGAGRNYGYTF
TRBV7-3	TRBJ1-1	NA	NA	TGTGCCAGCAGCTACCAGGGGAACACTGAAGCTTTCTTT	CASSYQGNTEAFF
TRBV19	TRBJ2-2	NA	few	TGTGCCAGTAGGAGCCGACTTACTTCGGTCACCGGGGAGCTGTTTTTT	CASRSRLTSVTGELFF
TRBV5-1	TRBJ2-7	NA	NA	TGCGCCAGCAGCTTTCCAGGGCGGTACGAGCAGTGCTTC	CASSFPGRYEQCF
TRBV20-1	TRBJ2-7	TRBD2	NA	TGCAGTGCCTGGGAGGGGTACGAGCAGTACTTC	CSAWEGYEQYF
TRBV5-8	TRBJ1-4	TRBD1	few	TGTGCCAGCAGCCTGGGACAGGTCTTTAATGAAAAACTGTTTTTT	CASSLGQVFNEKLFF
TRBV29-1	TRBJ2-2	NA	NA	TGCAGCGTTGACAGGGGGAACACCGGGGAGCTGTTTTTT	CSVDRGNTGELFF
TRBV4-2	TRBJ2-3	TRBD2	NA	TGTGCCAGCAGCCAGAGGGGGACTAGCGGGGGGGGCACAGATACGCAGTATTTT	CASSQRGTSGGGTDTQYF
TRBV6-5	TRBJ2-1	TRBD2	NA	TGTGCCAGCAGTTACTCAAGGCTAGCGGGGGGGAATGAGCAGTTCTTC	CASSYSRLAGGNEQFF
TRBV10-2	TRBJ2-5	TRBD2	NA	TGCGCCAGCAGTGGAAAGCGAGCGGGGGGTGAGACCCAGTACTTC	CASSGKRAGGETQYF
TRBV2	TRBJ2-1	NA	NA	TGTGCCAGCCGAGGCAGGGATGAGCAGTTCTTC	CASRGRDEQFF
TRBV28	TRBJ2-7	NA	once	TGTGCCAGCAGTTTCACAGGCAGGAGGGGATCCTACGAGCAGTACTTC	CASSFTGRRGSYEQYF
TRBV5-8	TRBJ1-2	TRBD1	NA	TGTGCCAGCAGCGCCGACAGGGGGAACTATGGCTACACCTTC	CASSADRGNYGYTF
TRBV5-1	TRBJ2-3	NA	NA	TGCGCCAGCAGTGGGGCCCTAAGCACAGATACGCAGTATTTT	CASSGALSTDTQYF
TRBV28	TRBJ1-2	NA	NA	TGTGCCAGCAGTTTACAGGGCCCTAACTATGGCTACACCTTC	CASSLQGPNYGYTF
TRBV7-6	TRBJ2-2	NA	NA	TGTGCCAGTAGCGGCCAAAACGGGGAGCTGTTTTTT	CASSGQNGELFF
TRBV7-2	TRBJ2-7	TRBD2	few	TGTGCCAGCAGCTTCACGGGTCGGGGGGACGAGCAGTACTTC	CASSFTGRGDEQYF
TRBV5-1	TRBJ1-2	NA	few	TGCGCCAGCAGCTTGGGACAGTCCGACTATGGCTACACCTTC	CASSLGQSDYGYTF
TRBV7-8	TRBJ2-5	TRBD2	NA	TGTGCCAGCAGCTTATGGGGACTACAGAAAGAGACCCAGTACTTC	CASSLWGLQKETQYF
TRBV4-1	TRBJ2-7	TRBD2	NA	TGCGCCAGCAGCCAAGAGGAGCTAGCGGGGCTTCTTAGCTCCTACGAGCAGTACTTC	CASSQEELAGLLSSYEQYF
TRBV10-3	TRBJ2-3	NA	NA	TGTGCCATCAGCCAAGAGGCAGATACGCAGTATTTT	CAISQEADTQYF
TRBV5-1	TRBJ2-7	TRBD1	NA	TGCGCCAGCAGTCGTAGCCAGACAGGGGGCATCGACGAGCAGTACTTC	CASSRSQTGGIDEQYF
TRBV7-2	TRBJ2-5	TRBD2	NA	TGTGCCAGCAGCGTGGGACTAGTAAAAGAGACCCAGTACTTC	CASSVGLVKETQYF
TRBV7-8	TRBJ1-1	TRBD1	once	TGTGCCAGCAGCTTACAGGGGGCCTTTGAAGCTTTCTTT	CASSLQGAFEAFF
TRBV6-6	TRBJ1-6	NA	NA	TGTGCCAGCAGTTACTCGAATTCAATCGCGGGGTCACCCCTCCACTTT	CASSYSNSIAGSPLHF
TRBV5-1	TRBJ1-5	NA	NA	TGCGCCAGCAGCTTGGTCGGGGGCAATCAGCCCCAGCATTTT	CASSLVGGNQPQHF
TRBV2	TRBJ2-1	NA	NA	TGTGCCAGTCTCCTCTACAATGAGCAGTTCTTC	CASLLYNEQFF
TRBV27	TRBJ1-6	TRBD1	NA	TGTGCCAGCAGCCCCATTCTGGACAGGGCTTCACCCCTCCACTTT	CASSPILDRASPLHF
TRBV5-8	TRBJ1-4	TRBD1	NA	TGTGCCAGCAGCTTTGCAGGGGGCGCAGGTTCATGGGAAAAACTGTTTTTT	CASSFAGGAGSWEKLFF
TRBV2	TRBJ2-1	TRBD1	NA	TGTGCCAGCAGGCGGGACAGGCCTACCTACAATGAGCAGTTCTTC	CASRRDRPTYNEQFF